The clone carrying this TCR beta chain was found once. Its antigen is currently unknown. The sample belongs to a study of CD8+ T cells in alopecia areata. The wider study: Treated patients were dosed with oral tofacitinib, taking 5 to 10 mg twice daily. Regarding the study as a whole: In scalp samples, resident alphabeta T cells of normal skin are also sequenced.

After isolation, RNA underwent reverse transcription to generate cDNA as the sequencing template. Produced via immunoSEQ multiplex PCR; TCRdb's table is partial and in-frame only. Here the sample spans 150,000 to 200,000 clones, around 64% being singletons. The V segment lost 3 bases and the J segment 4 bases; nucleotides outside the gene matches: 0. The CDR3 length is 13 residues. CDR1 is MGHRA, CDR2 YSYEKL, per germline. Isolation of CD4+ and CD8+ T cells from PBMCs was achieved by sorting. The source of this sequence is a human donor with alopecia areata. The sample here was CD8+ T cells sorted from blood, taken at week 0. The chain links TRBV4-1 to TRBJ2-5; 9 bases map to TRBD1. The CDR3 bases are TGCGCCAGCAGCCAGGACAGGGGAGAGACCCAGTACTTC. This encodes CASSQDRGETQYF.